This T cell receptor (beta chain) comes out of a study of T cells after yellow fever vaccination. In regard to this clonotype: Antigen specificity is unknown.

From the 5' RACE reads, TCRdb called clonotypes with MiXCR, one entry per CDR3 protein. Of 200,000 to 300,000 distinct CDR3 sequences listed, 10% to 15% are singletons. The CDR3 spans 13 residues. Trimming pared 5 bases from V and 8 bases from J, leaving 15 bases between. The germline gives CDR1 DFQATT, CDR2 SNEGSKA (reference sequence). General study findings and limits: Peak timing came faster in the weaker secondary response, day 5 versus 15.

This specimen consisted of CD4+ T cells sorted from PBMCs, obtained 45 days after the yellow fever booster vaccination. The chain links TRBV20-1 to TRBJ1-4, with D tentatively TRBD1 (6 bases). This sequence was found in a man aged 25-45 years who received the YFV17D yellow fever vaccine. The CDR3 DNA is TGCAGTGCTCGGGACACGATGGTAGAAAAACTGTTTTTT. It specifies CSARDTMVEKLFF.